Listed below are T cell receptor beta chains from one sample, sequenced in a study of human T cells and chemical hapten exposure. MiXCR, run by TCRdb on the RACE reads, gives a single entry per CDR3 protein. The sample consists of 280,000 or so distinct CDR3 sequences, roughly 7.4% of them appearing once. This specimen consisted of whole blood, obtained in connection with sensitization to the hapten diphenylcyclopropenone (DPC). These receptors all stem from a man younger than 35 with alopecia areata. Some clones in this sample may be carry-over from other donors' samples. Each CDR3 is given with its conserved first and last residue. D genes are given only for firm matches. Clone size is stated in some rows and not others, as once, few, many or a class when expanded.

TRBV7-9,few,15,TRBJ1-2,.,CASSLRSAENYGYTF,TGTGCCAGCAGCTTAAGGTCAGCTGAAAACTATGGCTACACCTTC
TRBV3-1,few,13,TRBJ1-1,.,CASSQDTQTKAFF,TGTGCCAGCAGCCAAGATACCCAAACCAAAGCTTTCTTT
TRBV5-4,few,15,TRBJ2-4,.,CASSPEEVWGTIQYF,TGTGCCAGCAGCCCGGAAGAGGTCTGGGGGACCATTCAGTACTTC
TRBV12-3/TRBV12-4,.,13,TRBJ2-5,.,CASRFDSQETQYF,TGTGCCAGCAGATTCGACAGTCAAGAGACCCAGTACTTC
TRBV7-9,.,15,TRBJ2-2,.,CASKPRGPLSLELFF,TGTGCCAGCAAACCCCGGGGACCGCTCAGCTTGGAGCTGTTTTTT
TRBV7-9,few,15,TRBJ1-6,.,CASSSSQGTVYTLHF,TGTGCCAGCAGCTCCTCGCAGGGAACGGTTTATACCCTCCACTTT
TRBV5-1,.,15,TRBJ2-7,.,CASSRDKAVIGERYF,TGCGCCAGCAGCCGGGACAAGGCGGTGATAGGCGAGCGGTACTTC
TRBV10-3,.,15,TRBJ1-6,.,CAISAARGRDSPLHF,TGTGCCATCAGTGCGGCACGGGGTAGGGATTCACCCCTCCACTTT
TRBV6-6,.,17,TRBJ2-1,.,CASSYIRGTETYNEQFF,TGTGCCAGCAGTTACATCAGGGGCACAGAGACCTACAATGAGCAGTTCTTC
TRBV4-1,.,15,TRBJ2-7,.,CASSQAGYRVGEQYF,TGCGCCAGCAGCCAAGCAGGGTACAGGGTCGGCGAGCAGTACTTC
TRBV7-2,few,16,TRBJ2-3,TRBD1,CASSLRPRQGTDTQYF,TGTGCCAGCAGCTTAAGGCCCAGACAGGGAACAGATACGCAGTATTTT
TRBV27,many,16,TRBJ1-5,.,CASSLGSGVRNQPQHF,TGTGCCAGCAGTTTAGGGTCGGGGGTAAGAAATCAGCCCCAGCATTTT
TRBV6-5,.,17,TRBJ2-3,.,CASSKDSTGTSTDTQYF,TGTGCCAGCAGTAAGGACTCAACAGGGACTAGCACAGATACGCAGTATTTT
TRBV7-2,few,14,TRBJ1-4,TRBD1,CASRFDRGSEKLFF,TGTGCCAGCAGATTTGACAGGGGGAGTGAAAAACTGTTTTTT
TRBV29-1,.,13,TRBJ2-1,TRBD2,CSVETSGHNEQFF,TGCAGCGTCGAGACTAGCGGCCACAATGAGCAGTTCTTC
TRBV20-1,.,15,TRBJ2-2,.,CSAMYRTGNTGELFF,TGCAGTGCCATGTACCGGACTGGTAACACCGGGGAGCTGTTTTTT
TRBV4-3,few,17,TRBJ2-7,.,CASSQDVPGPGPYEQYF,TGCGCCAGCAGCCAAGATGTGCCGGGCCCGGGCCCGTACGAGCAGTACTTC
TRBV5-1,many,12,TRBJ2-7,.,CASSFGLYEQYF,TGCGCCAGCAGCTTTGGGCTTTACGAGCAGTACTTC
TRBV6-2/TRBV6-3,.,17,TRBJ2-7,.,CASSLGWAGGSSYEQYF,TGTGCCAGCAGCCTCGGTTGGGCCGGCGGTAGCTCCTACGAGCAGTACTTC
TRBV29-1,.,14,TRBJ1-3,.,CSVDLLNSGNTIYF,TGCAGCGTTGATTTGCTAAACTCTGGAAACACCATATATTTT
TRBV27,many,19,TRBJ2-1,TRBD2,CASRVAGGLSWRSYNEQFF,TGTGCCAGCAGGGTAGCGGGGGGTCTTTCGTGGCGGTCCTACAATGAGCAGTTCTTC
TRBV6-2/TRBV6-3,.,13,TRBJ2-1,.,CASRPYRADEQFF,TGTGCCAGCAGACCGTACAGGGCAGATGAGCAGTTCTTC
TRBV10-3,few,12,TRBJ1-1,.,CAIRAGIGEAFF,TGTGCCATCAGGGCCGGAATTGGTGAAGCTTTCTTT
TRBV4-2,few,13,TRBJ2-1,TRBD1,CASSRTGPLEQFF,TGTGCCAGCAGCCGGACAGGGCCTCTGGAGCAGTTCTTC
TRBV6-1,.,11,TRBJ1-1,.,CASSETGKAFF,TGTGCCAGCAGTGAAACAGGGAAAGCTTTCTTT
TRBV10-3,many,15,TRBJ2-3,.,CAISESKGSKDTQYF,TGTGCCATCAGTGAGTCGAAGGGTAGTAAAGATACGCAGTATTTT
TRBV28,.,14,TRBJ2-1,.,CASSVGRQYNEQFF,TGTGCCAGCAGTGTGGGCCGACAATACAATGAGCAGTTCTTC
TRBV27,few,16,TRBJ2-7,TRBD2,CASSPLVAGASYEQYF,TGTGCCAGCAGTCCCCTCGTAGCGGGGGCATCCTACGAGCAGTACTTC
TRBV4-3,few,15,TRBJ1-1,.,CASSQDMSQDTEAFF,TGCGCCAGCAGCCAAGATATGAGCCAGGACACTGAAGCTTTCTTT